These 32 T cell receptor beta chains share one sample of origin, sequenced in a study of OX40 agonist ivuxolimab in advanced cancers. Measured with immunoSEQ multiplex PCR; TCRdb has only the in-frame clones, and not every one. The sample has 65,000 to 95,000 clones, about 86% seen once. Sequenced here: CD4+ or CD8+ T cells sorted from blood, sampled in a trial of the OX40 agonist ivuxolimab. The receptors here all came from an adult with an advanced solid tumor such as melanoma, head and neck, liver or kidney cancer.

The V gene is TRBV30, the J gene TRBJ1-1; no reliable D call. Germline CDR1 GTSNPN, CDR2 SVGIG (reference sequence). The CDR3 totals 13 residues. V was trimmed by 2 bases and J by 1 base, leaving 8 bases between them. The DNA of the CDR3 is TGTGCCTGGAGTTTCAGTGGGAACACTGAAGCTTTCTTT. Amino acids: CAWSFSGNTEAFF.

The chain joins TRBV4-2 to TRBJ2-2, with D unresolved. Germline-derived CDR1 and CDR2 are LGHNA and YNFKEQ. The V and J ends lost 0 bases and 2 bases respectively, with 13 bases between them. This CDR3 is 17 amino acids long. CDR3 amino acids: CASSQDYAGLNTGELFF. In DNA, the CDR3 is TGTGCCAGCAGCCAAGATTACGCAGGTCTAAACACCGGGGAGCTGTTTTTT.

This clone was seen more than once but under ten times. The chain couples TRBV6-5 to TRBJ2-5; D is unresolved. V lost 0 bases, J lost 0 bases, and 11 bases lay in between. Germline V gives CDR1 MNHEY, CDR2 SVGAGI. This CDR3 is 16 amino acids long. CDR3 nucleotides: TGTGCCAGCAGTTACTCGACGCGAGATTACCAAGAGACCCAGTACTTC. It encodes CASSYSTRDYQETQYF.

V and J are TRBV10-3 and TRBJ2-6; 7 nucleotides align to TRBD1. The junction had 12 bases not matched to a gene; V was cut back by 4 bases and J by 0 bases. Germline assignment: CDR1 ENHRY and CDR2 SYGVKD. CDR3 length equals 19 residues. CDR3 loop: CAISGPGQGVPSGANVLTF. As DNA, the CDR3 is TGTGCCATCAGTGGCCCCGGGCAGGGGGTGCCCTCTGGGGCCAACGTCCTGACTTTC.

The CDR3 sequence is CASSYNTGGYGYTF. In nucleotides, the CDR3 is TGTGCCAGCAGTTACAATACGGGGGGATATGGCTACACCTTC. This chain uses TRBV6-6 with TRBJ1-2; tentatively, D is TRBD1 (5 bases). The CDR3 sequence is 14 residues long. Germline CDR1 and CDR2: MNHNY and SVGAGI (reference sequence). Trimming left V 2 bases short and J 5 bases short, with 12 bases between.

This chain connects TRBV6-5 to TRBJ1-1, with D uncertain. This CDR3 region has 15 residues. The V and J ends lost 2 bases and 5 bases respectively, with 15 bases between them. Germline V CDR1 and CDR2: MNHEY, SVGAGI. The CDR3: CASSYDSEVGTEAFF. The CDR3 DNA reads TGTGCCAGCAGTTACGACTCGGAAGTAGGGACTGAAGCTTTCTTT.

This clone was seen only a few times. CDR3: CASRYPTGSGYTF. The CDR3 coding sequence is TGTGCCAGCAGATACCCGACAGGGTCTGGCTACACCTTC. This chain joins TRBV6-6 and TRBJ1-2; TRBD1 agrees at 7 bases. Germline CDR1 and CDR2: MNHNY and SVGAGI (reference sequence). The trim removed 6 bases at V and 7 bases at J, leaving 8 bases unmatched. CDR3 length: 13 residues.

This clone was picked up a small number of times. The chain recombines TRBV7-8 with TRBJ1-2; D is ambiguous. Per germline, CDR1 SGHVS and CDR2 FQNEAQ. With 7 bases removed from V and 4 bases from J, the gap between germline ends came to 16 bases. This CDR3 contains 14 residues. CDR3 sequence reads: CASTPGSDSYGYTF. CDR3 sequence (DNA): TGTGCCAGCACTCCAGGATCGGACTCCTATGGCTACACCTTC. The full variable domain, rest sourced from reference TRBV7-8 and TRBJ1-2, is GAGVSQSPRYKVAKRGQDVALRCDPISGHVSLFWYQQALGQGPEFLTYFQNEAQLDKSGLPSDRFFAERPEGSVSTLKIQRTQQEDSAVYLCASTPGSDSYGYTFGSGTRLTVV.

The chain links TRBV7-6 to TRBJ2-5; tentative D call: TRBD2 (5 bases). The CDR3 consists of 13 residues. V lost 4 bases, J lost 3 bases, and 9 bases lay in between. Germline CDR1 and CDR2: SGHVS and FNYEAQ. CDR3 bases: TGTGCCAGCAGCTGGGAGAGTAAAGAGACCCAGTACTTC. As protein: CASSWESKETQYF.

This chain links TRBV29-1 with TRBJ2-7; the match to TRBD1 covers 7 bases. After removal of 1 base from V and 3 bases from J, the junction contained 6 bases not matched to a gene. The germline V gene encodes CDR1 SQVTM and CDR2 ANQGSEA. The CDR3 sequence is 14 residues long. In nucleotides, the CDR3 is TGCAGCGTTGAAGTACAGGGGAGTTACTACGAGCAGTACTTC. It yields the protein CSVEVQGSYYEQYF.

The CDR3, as DNA: TGCAGCGTTGAACGGGTAGCCATCGGGGGGAAAACCGGGGAGCTGTTTTTT. Translating it yields CSVERVAIGGKTGELFF. The chain joins TRBV29-1 to TRBJ2-2, with 7 bases that match TRBD2. Germline assignment: CDR1 SQVTM and CDR2 ANQGSEA. This CDR3 is 17 amino acids long. The V and J ends lost 2 bases and 5 bases, in that order; junction bases with no gene match: 14.

This rearrangement joins TRBV19 to TRBJ1-2; the D is unclear. V gave up 2 bases and J gave up 4 bases, with 8 bases separating them. Per the germline V gene, CDR1 is LNHDA and CDR2 is SQIVND (reference sequence). The CDR3 sequence is 13 residues long. CDR3 sequence: CASSILDSYGYTF. DNA of the CDR3: TGTGCCAGTAGTATATTGGATTCCTATGGCTACACCTTC. The whole variable domain, remainder taken from reference TRBV19 and TRBJ1-2, is DGGITQSPKYLFRKEGQNVTLSCEQNLNHDAMYWYRQDPGQGLRLIYYSQIVNDFQKGDIAEGYSVSREKKESFPLTVTSAQKNPTAFYLCASSILDSYGYTFGSGTRLTVV.

The V call is TRBV2, the J call TRBJ1-3; D is perhaps TRBD1 (5 bases). The CDR3 runs to 14 residues. CDR1 and CDR2 from the germline V gene are SNHLY and FYNNEI. Between the trimmed V and J ends, which lost 9 bases and 2 bases, there was a span of 14 bases. CDR3 coding DNA: TGTGCCAGTATTTGGGACCAAACTGGAAACACCATATATTTT. Its translation is CASIWDQTGNTIYF.

V and J are TRBV5-1 and TRBJ2-5; tentatively, D is TRBD1 (6 bases). This CDR3 spans 13 amino acids. V gave up 2 bases and J gave up 4 bases, with 9 bases separating them. Germline V gene data show CDR1 as SGHRS and CDR2 as YFSETQ. Here the CDR3 reads CASSFQGRETQYF. The CDR3 region has the DNA TGCGCCAGCAGCTTCCAGGGGCGAGAGACCCAGTACTTC.

This rearrangement joins TRBV19 to TRBJ1-5; D is perhaps TRBD1 (5 bases). CDR1 LNHDA and CDR2 SQIVND come from the germline V gene (reference sequence). The V and J ends lost 5 bases and 1 base respectively, with 15 bases between them. CDR3 length: 16 amino acids. CDR3 amino acids: CASSPLSGASNQPQHF. The CDR3 region has the DNA TGTGCCAGTAGTCCCCTGAGTGGGGCCAGCAATCAGCCCCAGCATTTT.

The chain employs TRBV7-8 and TRBJ1-3, with D tentatively TRBD1 (5 bases). The V gene lost 1 base and the J gene lost 9 bases, with 10 bases spanning the gap. Germline loops: CDR1 SGHVS, CDR2 FQNEAQ. The CDR3 extends over 13 amino acids. The chain's CDR3 is CASSLVGAVTIYF. In nucleotides, the CDR3 is TGTGCCAGCAGCTTAGTAGGGGCGGTCACCATATATTTT.

The chain joins TRBV4-1 to TRBJ2-2, with D possibly being TRBD2 (6 bases). The CDR3 sequence is 18 residues long. Germline V gene data show CDR1 as MGHRA and CDR2 as YSYEKL. Trimming left V 0 bases short and J 0 bases short, with 14 bases between. CDR3 residues: CASSQDEEEGTNTGELFF. In nucleotides, the CDR3 is TGCGCCAGCAGCCAAGATGAAGAGGAGGGCACGAACACCGGGGAGCTGTTTTTT.

The chain couples TRBV1 to TRBJ1-5. TRBV1 is marked as a pseudogene. The CDR3 extends over 15 amino acids. For the CDR3, the DNA is TGCACCAGCAGCCTTTACGACGGTAGCAATCAGCCCCAGCATTTT. The encoded protein is CTSSLYDGSNQPQHF.

The chain employs TRBV27 and TRBJ2-2, with 9 positions matching TRBD2. This CDR3 has 18 residues. CDR1 is MNHEY, CDR2 SMNVEV, per germline (reference sequence). V dropped 5 bases and J dropped 1; count of bases not matched to a gene: 11. CDR3 nucleotides: TGTGCCAGCAGTCGATATAGCGGGGGTATGATGAACACCGGGGAGCTGTTTTTT. Translation: CASSRYSGGMMNTGELFF.

This chain connects TRBV6-5 to TRBJ2-7, with D hard to call. The CDR3 is made up of 12 amino acids. Germline V gene lookup returns CDR1 MNHEY and CDR2 SVGAGI. Deletions cut 6 bases from V and 6 bases from J, with 12 bases between. CDR3 protein: CASSPGGREQYF. The CDR3, as DNA: TGTGCCAGCAGCCCCGGCGGACGCGAGCAGTACTTC.

This chain links TRBV6-1 with TRBJ2-7; D uncertain. CDR1 and CDR2 (germline): MNHNS, SASEGT. Trimming cost V 7 bases and J 2 bases, with 15 bases left between them. CDR3 length equals 14 residues. CDR3 coding DNA: TGTGCCAGCACTAACAAGATATCTACCTACGAGCAGTACTTC. This codes for CASTNKISTYEQYF.

The V gene is TRBV5-6, the J gene TRBJ2-1, with TRBD1 identical over 8 bases. Looked up from germline, CDR1 is SGHDT and CDR2 is YYEEEE. The CDR3 covers 16 residues. V was clipped by 5 bases and J by 0 bases; unmatched bases: 7. This chain's CDR3 is CASSRRTGSSYNEQFF. In nucleotides, the CDR3 is TGTGCCAGCAGTCGAAGGACAGGGAGCTCCTACAATGAGCAGTTCTTC.

The V and J genes are TRBV7-2 and TRBJ2-3, with 11 bases identical to TRBD2. V shed 1 base and J 5 bases; nucleotides not matched to a gene: 2. Looked up from germline, CDR1 is SGHTA and CDR2 is FQGNSA. The CDR3 runs to 15 residues. CDR3 amino acids: CASSLVAGGGDTQYF. DNA of the CDR3: TGTGCCAGCAGCTTAGTAGCGGGAGGGGGAGATACGCAGTATTTT.

The chain employs TRBV28 and TRBJ1-6; D is perhaps TRBD1 (6 bases). This CDR3 has 15 amino acids. The V gene's germline CDR1 is MDHEN and CDR2 SYDVKM. V was cut by 9 bases and J by 5 bases, with 17 bases left in between. As DNA, the CDR3 is TGTGCCAGTTTGGGCAGGGGCGCGAATAATTCACCCCTCCACTTT. Translating it yields CASLGRGANNSPLHF.

This clone was seen a few times. The chain carries TRBV5-1 and TRBJ1-5; D ambiguous. The V end was cut by 0 bases, the J end by 2 bases, with 6 bases between. The CDR3 totals 14 residues. The germline V gene has CDR1 SGHRS and CDR2 YFSETQ. CDR3 sequence (DNA): TGCGCCAGCAGCTTGGACGGGGGCAATCAGCCCCAGCATTTT. It codes for CASSLDGGNQPQHF.

The chain recombines TRBV5-1 with TRBJ2-1; D ambiguous. The CDR3 sequence is 14 residues long. CDR1 and CDR2 from the germline V gene are SGHRS and YFSETQ. Deletions cut 4 bases from V and 7 bases from J, with 15 bases between. The CDR3 DNA is TGCGCCAGCAGCCGGGCCGGCGGCCGGAATGAGCAGTTCTTC. Amino acid sequence: CASSRAGGRNEQFF.

V and J are TRBV4-1 and TRBJ2-7; the match to TRBD2 covers 10 bases. The J segment lost 3 bases and the V segment lost 5 bases, leaving 10 bases of the junction unmatched. CDR1 and CDR2 from the germline V gene are MGHRA and YSYEKL. The CDR3 is 16 residues long. In nucleotides, the CDR3 is TGCGCCAGCAGCTCCACCCCTAGCGGGAGATACTACGAGCAGTACTTC. Amino acid sequence: CASSSTPSGRYYEQYF.

This clone was detected only once. The chain couples TRBV11-2 to TRBJ1-2; D is possibly TRBD1 (5 bases). The V end lost 5 bases, the J end lost 8 bases, and 18 bases lay between the germline ends. The V gene's germline CDR1 is SGHAT and CDR2 FQNNGV. There are 14 residues in the CDR3. In DNA form, the CDR3 reads TGTGCCAGCAGCCCTAGGGGAGCCCCCCTCGGCTACACCTTC. This codes for CASSPRGAPLGYTF.

The CDR3: CASSLGGRDTQYF. Here the CDR3 DNA reads TGTGCCAGCAGCTTAGGGGGCCGGGATACGCAGTATTTT. The gene calls are TRBV11-3 and TRBJ2-3; TRBD1 is a possible D gene (5 bases). Germline V gives CDR1 SGHNT, CDR2 YENEEA. The CDR3 has 13 residues. With 1 base removed from V and 6 bases from J, the gap between germline ends came to 8 bases.

This chain uses TRBV7-2 with TRBJ2-4; D might be TRBD1 (6 bases). The ends were cut back, 4 bases at V and 6 bases at J, with 13 bases in the middle. CDR3 length: 14 residues. Germline assignment: CDR1 SGHTA and CDR2 FQGNSA. CDR3 amino acids: CASSYADRRNIQYF. DNA for the CDR3: TGTGCCAGCAGCTACGCCGACAGGCGAAACATTCAGTACTTC.

CDR3 bases: TGTGCCAGCAGCTTGGCCAGAAACAATGAGCAGTTCTTC. Its translation is CASSLARNNEQFF. This sequence joins TRBV7-3 and TRBJ2-1; no definite D call. Trimming removed 3 bases at V and 5 bases at J, with 8 bases between. This CDR3 region has 13 residues. Germline V gives CDR1 SGHTA, CDR2 FQGTGA.

Worth noting for this clone: One end of the junction does not line up with germline, which may come from a read error. The CDR3 sequence: CVSSFKTDGETQYF. CDR3 nucleotide sequence: TGCGTCAGCAGCTTTAAGACAGACGGGGAGACCCAGTACTTC. The chain links TRBV5-1 to TRBJ2-5; D possibly corresponds to TRBD1 (5 bases). Germline lookup yields CDR1 SGHRS and CDR2 YFSETQ. The CDR3 is 14 amino acids. The whole variable domain, filled in from reference TRBV5-1 and TRBJ2-5, reads KAGVTQTPRYLIKTRGQQVTLSCSPISGHRSVSWYQQTPGQGLQFLFEYFSETQRNKGNFPGRFSGRQFSNSRSEMNVSTLELGDSALYLCVSSFKTDGETQYFGPGTRLLVL.